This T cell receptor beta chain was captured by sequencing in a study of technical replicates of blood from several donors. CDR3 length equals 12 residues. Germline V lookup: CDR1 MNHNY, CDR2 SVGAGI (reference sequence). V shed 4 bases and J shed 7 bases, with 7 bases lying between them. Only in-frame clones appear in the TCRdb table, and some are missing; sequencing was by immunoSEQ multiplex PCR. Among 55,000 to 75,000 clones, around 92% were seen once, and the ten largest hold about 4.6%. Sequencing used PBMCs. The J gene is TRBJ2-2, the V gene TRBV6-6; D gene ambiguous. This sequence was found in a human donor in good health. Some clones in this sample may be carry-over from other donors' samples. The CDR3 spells CASSLTIGELFF. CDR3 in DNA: TGTGCCAGCAGTTTAACTATCGGGGAGCTGTTTTTT.